Listed here are 15 T cell receptor beta chains from one sample, sequenced in a study of blood T cell repertoires in COVID-19. TCRdb keeps only in-frame clones here, not all; method: immunoSEQ multiplex PCR. Among around 140,000 clones, about 86% were seen once, and the ten largest hold 7% to 10%. The sequencing sample was made of peripheral blood. These receptors all stem from a woman in her fifties or sixties with acute or convalescent COVID-19.

The V call is TRBV7-2, the J call TRBJ2-3, with TRBD2 matching 9 bases. Germline trimming cut 4 bases from V and 7 bases from J; bases unmatched to any gene: 12. Germline values: CDR1 SGHTA, CDR2 FQGNSA. This CDR3 contains 16 residues. As DNA, the CDR3 is TGTGCCAGCAGCTCTGCTCAGCGGGGGGTTCTCTATACGCAGTATTTT. This codes for CASSSAQRGVLYTQYF.

The rearrangement uses TRBV18 and TRBJ2-3, with D maybe TRBD1 (6 bases). The CDR3 has 16 residues. The ends were cut back, 0 bases at V and 1 base at J, with 11 bases in the middle. CDR1 and CDR2 from the germline V gene are KGHSH and LQKENI. CDR3 amino acids: CASSPPSPGGTDTQYF. As DNA, the CDR3 is TGTGCCAGCTCACCACCGAGTCCAGGGGGCACAGATACGCAGTATTTT.

The chain links TRBV30 to TRBJ2-5, with D possibly being TRBD2 (6 bases). The germline gives CDR1 GTSNPN, CDR2 SVGIG (reference sequence). The CDR3 is 13 residues long. The V gene lost 2 bases and the J gene lost 4 bases, with 11 bases spanning the gap. The CDR3 sequence is CAWSKRGVETQYF. CDR3 coding DNA: TGTGCCTGGAGTAAGCGCGGGGTAGAGACCCAGTACTTC.

This clone was observed at least ten times. The chain's CDR3 is CASSRQGDLTGELFF. CDR3 DNA: TGCGCCAGCAGCCGACAGGGGGATCTCACCGGGGAGCTGTTTTTT. The chain links TRBV5-1 to TRBJ2-2; 9 bases fit TRBD1. Germline V CDR1 and CDR2: SGHRS, YFSETQ. J was trimmed by 4 bases and V by 4 bases; bases with no gene match: 5. The CDR3 extends over 15 amino acids.

J is TRBJ2-7 and V is TRBV5-1; D gene unclear. This CDR3 is built from 15 residues. The V gene lost 1 base and the J gene lost 7 bases, with 18 bases spanning the gap. Germline lookup yields CDR1 SGHRS and CDR2 YFSETQ. CDR3 in DNA: TGCGCCAGCAGCTTGACAGAATCGTTCCTTGGGGAGCAGTACTTC. Its protein is CASSLTESFLGEQYF.

This clone was counted a single time. This sequence joins TRBV12-3 or TRBV12-4 and TRBJ2-5; D ambiguous. The ends were cut back, 6 bases at V and 2 bases at J, with 7 bases in the middle. This CDR3 has 12 residues. The CDR3 DNA reads TGTGCCAGCAGAGTTCGGCAAGAGACCCAGTACTTC. This gives the protein CASRVRQETQYF.

The rearrangement uses TRBV3-1 (or the pseudogene TRBV3-2) and TRBJ1-1; 8 nucleotides align to TRBD1. Per the germline V gene, CDR1 is LGHDT and CDR2 is YNNKEL (reference sequence). CDR3 length: 13 residues. Trimming cost V 3 bases and J 10 bases; bases outside gene matches: 7. The CDR3 protein is CASSHTQGAGAFF. The CDR3 nucleotides are TGTGCCAGCAGCCACACCCAGGGGGCCGGAGCTTTCTTT.

The rearrangement links TRBV4-2 to TRBJ2-5, with 9 nucleotides matching TRBD2. CDR3 length: 20 amino acids. Looked up from germline, CDR1 is LGHNA and CDR2 is YNFKEQ. The V gene end was trimmed by 0 bases and the J gene end by 2 bases; junction bases not matched to a gene: 16. The CDR3 nucleotides are TGTGCCAGCAGCCAAGATTTGCGGGGGGGCCGAAGATCTTATCAAGAGACCCAGTACTTC. This sequence encodes CASSQDLRGGRRSYQETQYF.

The V call is TRBV19, the J call TRBJ2-7; the match to TRBD1 covers 8 bases. The V segment lost 0 bases and the J segment 5 bases; nucleotides outside the gene matches: 9. Germline CDR1 and CDR2: LNHDA and SQIVND (reference sequence). The CDR3 is 16 amino acids. The CDR3 loop is CASSIDSTRTGNEQYF. DNA for the CDR3: TGTGCCAGTAGTATAGATAGTACCCGGACAGGGAACGAGCAGTACTTC.

The table lists this clone with a count of one. The chain is built from TRBV6-4 and TRBJ1-3; D gene uncertain. The CDR3 totals 13 residues. Trimming pared 9 bases from V and 4 bases from J, leaving 13 bases between. Germline V lookup: CDR1 MRHNA, CDR2 SNTAGT. This CDR3 is CASSSEPGNTIYF. CDR3 in DNA: TGTGCCAGTAGCTCGGAGCCCGGAAACACCATATATTTT.

This clone was picked up a small number of times. This chain joins TRBV2 and TRBJ1-2; the D is unclear. Germline V gene sequence: CDR1 SNHLY, CDR2 FYNNEI. Trimming took off 1 base at V and 7 bases at J, with 7 bases between the two ends. The CDR3 length is 12 residues. The CDR3 nucleotides read TGTGCCAGCAGTGAAGTCGGTGTTGGCTACACCTTC. Its translation is CASSEVGVGYTF.

The V gene is TRBV7-8, the J gene TRBJ2-1, with 11 bases aligning to TRBD2. The V gene's germline CDR1 is SGHVS and CDR2 FQNEAQ. Trimming removed 4 bases from V and 2 bases from J; junction bases left unmatched: 10. The CDR3 covers 18 residues. The CDR3 loop reads CASSSPVSGGGTYNEQFF. CDR3 sequence (DNA): TGTGCCAGCAGCTCCCCGGTTAGCGGGGGGGGGACCTACAATGAGCAGTTCTTC. Full variable domain (remainder filled in from reference TRBV7-8 and TRBJ2-1): GAGVSQSPRYKVAKRGQDVALRCDPISGHVSLFWYQQALGQGPEFLTYFQNEAQLDKSGLPSDRFFAERPEGSVSTLKIQRTQQEDSAVYLCASSSPVSGGGTYNEQFFGPGTRLTVL.

This chain links TRBV19 with TRBJ1-2; 10 bases line up with TRBD1. The germline V gene has CDR1 LNHDA and CDR2 SQIVND (reference sequence). J lost 2 bases, V lost 3 bases, and 18 bases had no gene match. The CDR3 loop spans 20 amino acids. The chain's CDR3 is CASSIVGTGVQHLLNYGYTF. The CDR3 DNA is TGTGCCAGTAGTATCGTGGGGACAGGGGTACAACACCTCCTAAACTATGGCTACACCTTC.

The chain combines TRBV9 with TRBJ2-2; D is unclear. CDR1 is SGDLS, CDR2 YYNGEE, per germline. CDR3 length: 11 amino acids. The germline V and J ends were trimmed by 4 bases and 6 bases, with 4 bases remaining between them. The CDR3 DNA sequence: TGTGCCAGCAGCTTATCCGGGGAGCTGTTTTTT. Translating it yields CASSLSGELFF.

The count of this clone is one. The J gene is TRBJ2-1, the V gene TRBV19; the D gene is possibly TRBD1 (6 bases). The germline V gene has CDR1 LNHDA and CDR2 SQIVND (reference sequence). The CDR3 has 14 residues. V was pared by 5 bases and J by 1 base, with 9 bases between. As DNA, the CDR3 is TGTGCCAGTAGTCCGCAGGGGTCCTACAATGAGCAGTTCTTC. Protein product: CASSPQGSYNEQFF.